This record covers a single TCR beta chain. Its target is not known. The data stem from a study of shared clonotypes between healthy human individuals. Study observations and caveats: The study sampled only blood, and tissue repertoires likely differ.

TCRdb's table, derived via immunoSEQ multiplex PCR, lists solely in-frame clones and lacks some. Of roughly 2 million clones in the sample, 85% to 95% were seen once. V lost 1 base to trimming and J lost 1 base, with 12 bases between them. Germline CDR1 reads LGHNA; CDR2 reads YNFKEQ. CDR3 length equals 16 residues. The V gene is TRBV4-2, the J gene TRBJ2-3, with TRBD2 as a possible D gene (6 bases). This clonotype originated in a man between 18 and 35 years old in good health. The sequenced sample was naive CD4+ T cells sorted from blood. The subset is: CD45RA+ positively selected. DNA for the CDR3: TGTGCCAGCAGCCAAGTCCAGGCTAGCGGCACAGATACGCAGTATTTT. This sequence encodes CASSQVQASGTDTQYF.